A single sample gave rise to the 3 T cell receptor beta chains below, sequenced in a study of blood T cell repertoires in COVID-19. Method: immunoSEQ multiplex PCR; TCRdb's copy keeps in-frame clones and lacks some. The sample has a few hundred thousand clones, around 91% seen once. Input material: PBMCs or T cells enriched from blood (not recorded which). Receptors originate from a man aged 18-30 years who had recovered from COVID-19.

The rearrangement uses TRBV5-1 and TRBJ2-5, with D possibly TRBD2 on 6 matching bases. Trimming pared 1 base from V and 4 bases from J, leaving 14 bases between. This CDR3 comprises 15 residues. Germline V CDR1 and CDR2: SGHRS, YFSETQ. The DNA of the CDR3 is TGCGCCAGCAGCTTGTCGGGGGTGTCGGGAGAGACCCAGTACTTC. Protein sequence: CASSLSGVSGETQYF.

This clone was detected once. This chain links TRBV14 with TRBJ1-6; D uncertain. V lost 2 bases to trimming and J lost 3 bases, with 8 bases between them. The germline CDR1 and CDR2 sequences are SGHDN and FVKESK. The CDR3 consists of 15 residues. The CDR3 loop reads CASSQLQVYNSPLHF. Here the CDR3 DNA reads TGTGCCAGCAGCCAACTGCAGGTCTATAATTCACCCCTCCACTTT.

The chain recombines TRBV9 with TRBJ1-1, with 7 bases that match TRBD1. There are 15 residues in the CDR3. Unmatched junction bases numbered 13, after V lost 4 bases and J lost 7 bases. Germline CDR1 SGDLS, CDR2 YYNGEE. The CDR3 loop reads CASSPGLDRENEAFF. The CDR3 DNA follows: TGTGCCAGCAGCCCCGGTCTCGACAGGGAGAATGAAGCTTTCTTT.